A single sample is the source of the 23 T cell receptor beta chains below, sequenced in a study of T cell repertoires in cytomegalovirus infection. In TCRdb, the reads were re-called with MiXCR into one record per CDR3 protein. The table shows a few hundred thousand distinct CDR3 sequences, with 15% to 20% occurring only once. Sequences were obtained from PBMCs. These receptors all come from a human donor in good health (CMV status not recorded). Some clones in this sample may be carry-over from other donors' samples.

This clonotype was found a few times. This chain uses TRBV20-1 with TRBJ2-1; no definite D call. CDR1 is DFQATT, CDR2 SNEGSKA, per germline (reference sequence). Trimming took 6 bases from V and 8 from J, leaving 11 bases between them. The CDR3 has 11 amino acids. CDR3 protein: CSASHRDEQFF. The CDR3 DNA follows: TGCAGTGCCAGCCATCGGGATGAGCAGTTCTTC.

This clonotype was seen at least ten times. The gene calls are TRBV11-3 and TRBJ2-3; D unclear. V was trimmed by 5 bases and J by 6 bases, leaving 24 bases between them. There are 17 residues in the CDR3. Per germline, CDR1 SGHNT and CDR2 YENEEA. For the CDR3, the DNA is TGTGCCAGCAGCACCGAGGCCCGGACGCGAGGTCGTGATACGCAGTATTTT. Translated: CASSTEARTRGRDTQYF.

This clonotype was detected ten times or more. V and J are TRBV12-5 and TRBJ2-1; tentative D call: TRBD2 (5 bases). CDR1 and CDR2 (germline): LGHNT, FRNRAP. V was shortened by 5 bases and J by 8 bases, with 16 bases between the two germline ends. This CDR3 comprises 14 residues. CDR3 sequence reads: CASGPRGLLDEQFF. The CDR3 nucleotides read TGTGCTAGTGGTCCTCGGGGATTGCTTGATGAGCAGTTCTTC.

This clonotype was found many times. The rearrangement uses TRBV7-2 and TRBJ2-3; D gene unclear. V lost 1 base and J 6 bases, leaving 8 bases between the germline ends. The CDR3 totals 13 residues. The germline gives CDR1 SGHTA, CDR2 FQGNSA. CDR3 sequence: CASSLGGRDTQYF. CDR3 in DNA: TGTGCCAGCAGCTTAGGTGGGCGTGATACGCAGTATTTT.

The chain carries TRBV12-3 or TRBV12-4 and TRBJ1-3, with D possibly TRBD1 on 6 matching bases. This CDR3 has 15 amino acids. Trimming removed 7 bases at V and 4 bases at J, with 17 bases between. Here the CDR3 DNA reads TGTGCCAGCATCCGCCAGGGGCTTGTAGGAAACACCATATATTTT. Translated, it gives CASIRQGLVGNTIYF.

This clonotype was detected many times. This chain connects TRBV28 to TRBJ1-2; D might be TRBD1 (5 bases). V was pared by 2 bases and J by 6 bases, with 16 bases between. The germline gives CDR1 MDHEN, CDR2 SYDVKM. This CDR3 has 15 residues. In nucleotides, the CDR3 is TGTGCCAGCAGTTTACCGACAGCGCTGGCGGATGGCTACACCTTC. As protein: CASSLPTALADGYTF.

This clonotype appeared a few times. The rearrangement uses TRBV7-2 and TRBJ2-7; D assignment may be TRBD1 or TRBD2 (5 bases each). Germline V lookup: CDR1 SGHTA, CDR2 FQGNSA. Trimming stripped 0 bases from V and 2 bases from J, with 14 bases between. CDR3 length: 16 residues. The CDR3 region has the DNA TGTGCCAGCAGCTTAGCCCCGGGACGTCCAACCTACGAGCAGTACTTC. Translation: CASSLAPGRPTYEQYF.

The CDR3 protein is CASSRGASGVQETQYF. The CDR3 DNA sequence: TGTGCCAGCAGTAGGGGGGCTAGCGGGGTCCAAGAGACCCAGTACTTC. The V gene is TRBV12-3 or TRBV12-4, the J gene TRBJ2-5; 9 bases match TRBD2. V lost 5 bases, J lost 1 base, and 8 bases stayed unmatched. The CDR3 extends over 16 amino acids.

The V call is TRBV7-9, the J call TRBJ2-2; weak D call: TRBD2 (5 bases). The V end was cut by 8 bases, the J end by 6 bases, with 16 bases between. The V gene's germline CDR1 is SEHNR and CDR2 FQNEAQ (reference sequence). The CDR3 extends over 14 amino acids. CDR3 protein: CASYATLRAGELFF. Written as DNA, the CDR3 is TGTGCCAGCTACGCAACTCTGAGGGCCGGGGAGCTGTTTTTT.

This clonotype was detected many times. This chain links TRBV7-2 with TRBJ1-2; D is possibly TRBD1 (5 bases). The CDR3 loop spans 14 amino acids. The germline CDR1 and CDR2 sequences are SGHTA and FQGNSA. Trimming shortened V by 5 bases and J by 6 bases, and 16 bases separated the two germline ends. In DNA, the CDR3 is TGTGCCAGCAGCCCTGACAGCCTCAGGGATGGCTACACCTTC. Its translation is CASSPDSLRDGYTF.

In this sample, this clonotype turned up a few times. The rearrangement uses TRBV27 and TRBJ1-6; D gene uncertain. V was clipped by 2 bases and J by 3 bases, with 14 bases between them. Per the germline V gene, CDR1 is MNHEY and CDR2 is SMNVEV (reference sequence). This CDR3 has 17 amino acids. In DNA form, the CDR3 reads TGTGCCAGCAGTTTACGGGCAGGCCCCATCTATAATTCACCCCTCCACTTT. Amino acid sequence: CASSLRAGPIYNSPLHF.

A few counts support this clonotype. This chain links TRBV7-6 with TRBJ1-2; D remains ambiguous. In germline, CDR1 is SGHVS, CDR2 FNYEAQ. V dropped 5 bases and J dropped 8 bases, with 18 bases sitting between them. The CDR3 extends over 14 amino acids. The chain's CDR3 is CASSRWGEVDGYTF. For the CDR3, the DNA is TGTGCCAGCAGCCGATGGGGAGAGGTGGACGGCTACACCTTC.

V and J are TRBV7-8 and TRBJ2-7, with D perhaps TRBD1 or TRBD2 (5 bases each). The germline gives CDR1 SGHVS, CDR2 FQNEAQ. The CDR3 has 14 amino acids. The CDR3 bases are TGTGCCAGCAGCTTCCATGGGGCTCGGGACGAGCAGTCCGTC. This gives the protein CASSFHGARDEQSV.

This clonotype showed up many times. The chain employs TRBV28 and TRBJ2-3; TRBD1 aligns across 8 bases. The CDR3 spans 14 residues. With 2 bases clipped from V and 5 bases from J, the junction kept 3 bases outside the gene matches. The germline CDR1 and CDR2 sequences are MDHEN and SYDVKM. The CDR3 sequence: CASSLRQGIDTQYF. DNA for the CDR3: TGTGCCAGCAGTTTAAGACAGGGGATAGATACGCAGTATTTT.

This clonotype was detected a few times. V gene TRBV5-5 combines with J gene TRBJ2-1; D possibly corresponds to TRBD2 (6 bases). Germline lookup yields CDR1 SGHKS and CDR2 YYEKEE (reference sequence). The CDR3 sequence is 16 residues long. V was trimmed by 3 bases and J by 2 bases, leaving 15 bases between them. The CDR3 DNA is TGTGCCAGCAGCTGGGCTCCGGGACTGGCCTACAATGAGCAGTTCTTC. This gives the protein CASSWAPGLAYNEQFF.

The chain has TRBV15 and TRBJ1-2; the D is unclear. Trimming left V 1 base short and J 6 bases short, with 9 bases between. CDR1 LNHNV and CDR2 YYDKDF come from the germline V gene (reference sequence). This CDR3 contains 13 residues. The CDR3 is CATSRGPVDGYTF. The DNA for the CDR3 is TGTGCCACCAGCAGAGGTCCCGTGGATGGCTACACCTTC.

The chain links TRBV3-1 to TRBJ2-1, with TRBD2 identical over 10 bases. The CDR3 runs to 15 residues. The germline CDR1 and CDR2 sequences are LGHDT and YNNKEL (reference sequence). Germline trimming cut 5 bases from V and 4 bases from J; bases unmatched to any gene: 5. CDR3: CASSSGLALYNEQFF. CDR3 coding DNA: TGTGCCAGCAGCTCGGGACTAGCGCTTTACAATGAGCAGTTCTTC.

The rearrangement uses TRBV5-4 and TRBJ1-2; D not certain. Germline values: CDR1 SGHNT, CDR2 YYREEE (reference sequence). CDR3 length equals 14 residues. Trimming removed 0 bases at V and 1 base at J, with 7 bases between. The CDR3 DNA sequence: TGTGCCAGCAGCTTGGGGAAGGGTAACTATGGCTACACCTTC. Translation: CASSLGKGNYGYTF.

This clonotype occurred a few times. The chain employs TRBV9 and TRBJ2-5; the D gene is possibly TRBD2 (6 bases). Germline V gene sequence: CDR1 SGDLS, CDR2 YYNGEE. Trimming took off 2 bases at V and 4 bases at J, with 9 bases between the two ends. The CDR3 is 13 residues long. The CDR3 DNA follows: TGTGCCAGCAGCGTGGCGGGAAGAGAGACCCAGTACTTC. As protein: CASSVAGRETQYF.

This clonotype was observed many times. The rearrangement uses TRBV7-2 and TRBJ1-4; possible D gene TRBD1, 5 bases. Trimming cost V 4 bases and J 3 bases, with 9 bases left between them. CDR3 length: 14 residues. Germline V lookup: CDR1 SGHTA, CDR2 FQGNSA. CDR3 loop: CASSWGLANEKLFF. CDR3 bases: TGTGCCAGCAGCTGGGGGTTGGCTAATGAAAAACTGTTTTTT.

The gene calls are TRBV2 and TRBJ2-1; D is perhaps TRBD2 (5 bases). From germline, CDR1 is SNHLY and CDR2 FYNNEI. The CDR3 covers 16 residues. V was trimmed by 3 bases and J by 5 bases, leaving 17 bases between them. The CDR3 loop reads CASSEEAAFSNNEQFF. CDR3 in DNA: TGTGCCAGCAGTGAGGAGGCGGCCTTTTCGAACAATGAGCAGTTCTTC.

The V and J genes are TRBV7-9 and TRBJ1-5; D is unclear. The germline V gene has CDR1 SEHNR and CDR2 FQNEAQ (reference sequence). V was trimmed by 4 bases and J by 4 bases, leaving 14 bases between them. The CDR3 runs to 15 residues. CDR3: CASSSLDSINQPQHF. CDR3 in DNA: TGTGCCAGCAGCTCACTAGATTCAATTAATCAGCCCCAGCATTTT.

The V call is TRBV2, the J call TRBJ2-2; 7 bases agree with TRBD2. Germline V gives CDR1 SNHLY, CDR2 FYNNEI. V was pared by 6 bases and J by 5 bases, with 9 bases of the junction left unmatched. The CDR3 spans 15 residues. DNA for the CDR3: TGTGCCAGCAGCAAAGGTGGGACTACGACCGGGGAGCTGTTTTTT. It is translated as CASSKGGTTTGELFF.